The 10 T cell receptor beta chains presented below share a single source sample, sequenced in a study of blood T cells in healthy people across ages. Primers used in a second PCR of about 6 to 11 cycles were a sample-barcoded 5' primer and a J-beta primer mix. One entry per CDR3 protein, called by TCRdb with MiXCR from the 5' RACE reads. Among around 1.5 million distinct CDR3 sequences listed, around 55% were seen once. Input material: blood. The receptors shown here come from a man younger than 30 in good health.

The chain employs TRBV20-1 and TRBJ2-3; tentatively, D is TRBD2 (5 bases). Germline CDR1 and CDR2: DFQATT and SNEGSKA (reference sequence). The CDR3 totals 14 residues. V was trimmed by 5 bases and J by 5 bases, leaving 17 bases between them. CDR3 sequence: CSAGTDLTGDTQYF. The CDR3 DNA reads TGCAGTGCTGGAACGGACTTAACGGGAGATACGCAGTATTTT.

The J gene is TRBJ2-5, the V gene TRBV7-9; a weak D match, TRBD1 (6 bases). Trimming shortened V by 4 bases and J by 11 bases, and 14 bases separated the two germline ends. Germline loops: CDR1 SEHNR, CDR2 FQNEAQ (reference sequence). This CDR3 comprises 12 residues. CDR3 sequence reads: CASSSAGASQYF. The CDR3 region has the DNA TGTGCCAGCAGCTCGGCAGGGGCCTCGCAGTACTTC. Full variable domain (missing parts from reference TRBV7-9 and TRBJ2-5): DTGVSQNPRHKITKRGQNVTFRCDPISEHNRLYWYRQTLGQGPEFLTYFQNEAQLEKSRLLSDRFSAERPKGSFSTLEIQRTEQGDSAMYLCASSSAGASQYFGPGTRLLVL.

The chain is built from TRBV10-3 and TRBJ2-5, with D possibly matching TRBD2 (6 bases). The V end lost 4 bases, the J end lost 1 base, and 22 bases lay between the germline ends. Germline V CDR1 and CDR2: ENHRY, SYGVKD. This CDR3 is 18 amino acids long. CDR3 coding DNA: TGTGCCATCAGTGGTTCTACGGGACGCGGGACTTCCCAAGAGACCCAGTACTTC. As protein: CAISGSTGRGTSQETQYF.

The sample holds a few counts of this clonotype. At one end the junction does not follow the germline gene, possibly because of a read error. The V and J genes are TRBV4-1 and TRBJ1-6; D is undetermined. The CDR3 is 13 residues long. CDR1 is MGHRA and CDR2 is YSYEKL in the germline V gene. This chain's CDR3 is CASSQEGNSPLHF. CDR3 DNA sequence: TGTGCCAGCAGCCAAGAGGGAAATTCACCCCTCCACTTT.

CDR3 in amino acids: CASSPPSFSYNEQFF. The CDR3 DNA is TGTGCCAGCAGCCCCCCTAGTTTTTCCTACAATGAGCAGTTCTTC. The genes are TRBV7-9 and TRBJ2-1, with D unclear. V was clipped by 5 bases and J by 1 base, with 12 bases between them. The germline CDR1 and CDR2 sequences are SEHNR and FQNEAQ (reference sequence). This CDR3 spans 15 amino acids.

The gene calls are TRBV7-2 and TRBJ2-3; 8 positions match TRBD2. The J segment lost 5 bases and the V segment lost 0 bases, leaving 7 bases of the junction unmatched. This CDR3 is 16 amino acids long. The germline V gene has CDR1 SGHTA and CDR2 FQGNSA. CDR3 residues: CASSLARPGGGDTQYF. CDR3 nucleotides: TGTGCCAGCAGCTTAGCCCGCCCGGGGGGGGGAGATACGCAGTATTTT.

V usage is TRBV29-1 and J usage is TRBJ2-2, with unresolved D. The CDR3 has 12 amino acids. In germline, CDR1 is SQVTM, CDR2 ANQGSEA. V shed 7 bases and J shed 8 bases, with 14 bases lying between them. This CDR3 reads CSGRALWGELFF. CDR3 coding DNA: TGCAGCGGCCGGGCCCTCTGGGGGGAGCTGTTTTTT.

The chain couples TRBV7-2 to TRBJ2-7, with 10 bases matching TRBD2. This CDR3 contains 15 residues. The V segment lost 1 base and the J segment 4 bases; nucleotides outside the gene matches: 4. The germline CDR1 and CDR2 sequences are SGHTA and FQGNSA. CDR3 DNA: TGTGCCAGCAGCTTAGTTATAGCGGGGGGTTACGAGCAGTACTTC. Translating it yields CASSLVIAGGYEQYF.

The V and J genes are TRBV4-3 and TRBJ1-6; the D is unclear. Germline-derived CDR1 and CDR2 are LGHNA and YSLEER. V dropped 1 base and J dropped 10 bases, with 23 bases sitting between them. The CDR3 covers 18 residues. The CDR3, as DNA: TGCGCCAGCAGCCAAGCTTACGACAATGGGGTAGTCGGGTCACCCCTCCACTTT. Translating gives CASSQAYDNGVVGSPLHF.

The rearrangement uses TRBV4-1 and TRBJ2-1; TRBD2 agrees at 7 bases. Germline CDR1 and CDR2: MGHRA and YSYEKL. The CDR3 has 16 amino acids. V shed 9 bases, J shed 7 bases, and the junction held 18 bases outside the gene matches. CDR3 nucleotide sequence: TGCGCCAGAAGCGCACCGGGACTAAAGGCCCAGAATGAGCAGTTCTTC. Its protein product is CARSAPGLKAQNEQFF.